The rows below give T cell receptor beta chains drawn from one sample of a study of blood T cell repertoires in COVID-19. TCRdb's copy holds only in-frame clones and misses some; the assay was immunoSEQ multiplex PCR. This sample yields under 250,000 clones, of which around 83% are seen a single time; 8.2% belongs to the top ten. Sequencing was carried out using peripheral blood. All receptors come from a woman aged 50 to 60 with acute or convalescent COVID-19. Each CDR3 is given with its conserved first and last residue. A D gene is named only where the DNA matches it firmly. Clone size is not always given. Where it is, it says once, few, many or a class for expanded clones.

D: TRBD2
V: TRBV5-6
J: TRBJ2-4
size: .
CDR3: CASSFGLAGAKNIQYF
DNA: TGTGCCAGCAGCTTCGGACTAGCGGGTGCCAAAAACATTCAGTACTTC

D: TRBD1
V: TRBV27
J: TRBJ1-2
size: .
CDR3: CASSSFGTAYGYTF
DNA: TGTGCCAGCAGTTCGTTCGGGACAGCATATGGCTACACCTTC

D: .
V: TRBV28
J: TRBJ2-7
size: .
CDR3: CASSLGHAPYEQYF
DNA: TGTGCCAGCAGTTTAGGGCATGCACCCTACGAGCAGTACTTC

D: .
V: TRBV28
J: TRBJ1-5
size: .
CDR3: CASSLQMMSNQPQHF
DNA: TGTGCCAGCAGTTTACAGATGATGAGCAATCAGCCCCAGCATTTT

D: .
V: TRBV10-3
J: TRBJ2-1
size: .
CDR3: CAISEKRDYNEQFF
DNA: TGTGCCATCAGTGAGAAGAGGGACTACAATGAGCAGTTCTTC

D: TRBD2
V: TRBV5-1
J: TRBJ2-3
size: .
CDR3: CASSLGLAIDTQYF
DNA: TGCGCCAGCAGCCTGGGACTAGCTATAGATACGCAGTATTTT

D: .
V: TRBV5-1
J: TRBJ2-2
size: once
CDR3: CASSLLQGNTGELFF
DNA: TGCGCCAGCAGCTTGTTACAGGGGAACACCGGGGAGCTGTTTTTT

D: .
V: TRBV30
J: TRBJ2-7
size: .
CDR3: CAWRGRGGYYEQYF
DNA: TGTGCCTGGAGAGGAAGGGGGGGGTACTACGAGCAGTACTTC

D: TRBD1
V: TRBV5-1
J: TRBJ2-7
size: .
CDR3: CASSRMGQIYEQYF
DNA: TGCGCCAGCAGCCGCATGGGACAGATCTACGAGCAGTACTTC

D: TRBD2
V: TRBV3-1/TRBV3-2
J: TRBJ2-5
size: .
CDR3: CASSQTRGGRPWNWETQYF
DNA: TGTGCCAGCAGCCAAACTCGGGGCGGGAGGCCCTGGAACTGGGAGACCCAGTACTTC

D: .
V: TRBV3-1/TRBV3-2
J: TRBJ2-1
size: .
CDR3: CASSPYRRADNNEQFF
DNA: TGTGCCAGCAGCCCCTACCGGCGGGCAGATAACAATGAGCAGTTCTTC

D: .
V: TRBV28
J: TRBJ2-1
size: few
CDR3: CASSFGDGSYNEQFF
DNA: TGTGCCAGCAGTTTTGGCGACGGGAGCTACAATGAGCAGTTCTTC

D: .
V: TRBV6-1
J: TRBJ1-6
size: .
CDR3: CASTREWGGNSPLHF
DNA: TGTGCCAGCACCCGCGAGTGGGGGGGAAATTCACCCCTCCACTTT

D: .
V: TRBV19
J: TRBJ2-1
size: .
CDR3: CASSSSGNSYNEQFF
DNA: TGTGCCAGTAGCTCCTCGGGGAACTCCTACAATGAGCAGTTCTTC

D: TRBD1
V: TRBV23-1
J: TRBJ2-7
size: .
CDR3: CASSQSGDSPSEQYF
DNA: TGCGCCAGCAGTCAATCGGGGGACAGCCCCTCTGAGCAGTACTTC

D: .
V: TRBV27
J: TRBJ1-1
size: .
CDR3: CASSLLAGHTEAFF
DNA: TGTGCCAGCAGTTTATTGGCAGGGCACACTGAAGCTTTCTTT

D: TRBD2
V: TRBV6-2/TRBV6-3
J: TRBJ2-7
size: .
CDR3: CASSTPGLAYEQYF
DNA: TGTGCCAGCAGTACCCCGGGACTAGCGTACGAGCAGTACTTC

D: TRBD1
V: TRBV27
J: TRBJ1-2
size: .
CDR3: CASTQTGGDGYTF
DNA: TGTGCCAGCACCCAGACAGGGGGCGATGGCTACACCTTC

D: .
V: TRBV19
J: TRBJ1-2
size: .
CDR3: CASSRTGSSGGYTF
DNA: TGTGCCAGTAGTAGAACAGGGAGTTCGGGGGGCTACACCTTC

D: TRBD2
V: TRBV4-1
J: TRBJ2-7
size: .
CDR3: CASSHGGELAGVSYEQYF
DNA: TGCGCCAGCAGCCATGGGGGGGAACTAGCGGGAGTCTCCTACGAGCAGTACTTC

D: TRBD2
V: TRBV5-1
J: TRBJ2-1
size: .
CDR3: CASSLLGEGYNEQFF
DNA: TGCGCCAGCAGCTTGTTGGGGGAGGGTTACAATGAGCAGTTCTTC

D: TRBD2
V: TRBV6-6
J: TRBJ2-3
size: .
CDR3: CASSYSGTSGAQYF
DNA: TGTGCCAGCAGTTACTCCGGGACTAGTGGGGCGCAGTATTTT

D: .
V: TRBV12-1
J: TRBJ2-2
size: .
CDR3: CASQGGATGELFF
DNA: TGTGCCAGCCAAGGGGGGGCAACCGGGGAGCTGTTTTTT

D: TRBD1
V: TRBV27
J: TRBJ1-2
size: .
CDR3: CASSQFTGTGAYGYTF
DNA: TGTGCCAGCAGCCAATTCACCGGGACAGGGGCGTATGGCTACACCTTC

D: TRBD2
V: TRBV7-2
J: TRBJ2-1
size: once
CDR3: CASSLAIGLADNEQFF
DNA: TGTGCCAGCAGCTTAGCGATCGGACTAGCGGACAATGAGCAGTTCTTC

D: TRBD2
V: TRBV9
J: TRBJ2-5
size: .
CDR3: CASSVGRRLAGEGETQYF
DNA: TGTGCCAGCAGCGTGGGAAGGAGACTAGCGGGAGAGGGAGAGACCCAGTACTTC

D: TRBD2
V: TRBV5-4
J: TRBJ2-7
size: few
CDR3: CASTQSGTSGKGSYEQYF
DNA: TGTGCCAGCACCCAATCCGGGACTAGCGGGAAGGGCTCCTACGAGCAGTACTTC

D: .
V: TRBV6-5
J: TRBJ2-7
size: .
CDR3: CASSSTLSYEQYF
DNA: TGTGCCAGCAGTTCAACCCTATCCTACGAGCAGTACTTC

D: .
V: TRBV2
J: TRBJ2-7
size: .
CDR3: CASRRGELYEQYF
DNA: TGTGCCAGTCGGCGTGGGGAGCTATACGAGCAGTACTTC

D: TRBD1
V: TRBV10-3
J: TRBJ1-2
size: .
CDR3: CAISESGNRGKDDGYTF
DNA: TGTGCCATCAGTGAGTCGGGAAACAGGGGAAAGGACGATGGCTACACCTTC

D: TRBD2
V: TRBV24-1
J: TRBJ2-7
size: .
CDR3: CATSPGGNLPYEQYF
DNA: TGTGCCACCAGCCCGGGGGGAAATCTCCCCTACGAGCAGTACTTC

D: TRBD1
V: TRBV15
J: TRBJ2-2
size: .
CDR3: CATSRDQGRGRVTGELFF
DNA: TGTGCCACCAGCAGAGATCAAGGCAGGGGGCGCGTAACCGGGGAGCTGTTTTTT

D: TRBD1
V: TRBV29-1
J: TRBJ2-5
size: .
CDR3: CSAPGQGLEETQYF
DNA: TGCAGCGCGCCGGGACAGGGGCTGGAAGAGACCCAGTACTTC

D: TRBD1
V: TRBV6-1
J: TRBJ1-6
size: few
CDR3: CASSEIWTGFSPLHF
DNA: TGTGCCAGCAGTGAAATTTGGACAGGTTTTTCACCCCTCCACTTT

D: TRBD1
V: TRBV7-9
J: TRBJ1-4
size: few
CDR3: CASSFSAGGFEKLFF
DNA: TGTGCCAGCAGCTTTAGCGCAGGGGGATTTGAAAAACTGTTTTTT

D: TRBD1
V: TRBV18
J: TRBJ2-5
size: .
CDR3: CASSPGTAGLQTQYF
DNA: TGTGCCAGCTCACCCGGGACAGCCGGCCTCCAGACCCAGTACTTC

D: .
V: TRBV5-1
J: TRBJ2-3
size: .
CDR3: CASSLAGHSSTDTQYF
DNA: TGCGCCAGCAGCTTGGCGGGACACTCCAGCACAGATACGCAGTATTTT

D: .
V: TRBV24-1
J: TRBJ2-1
size: .
CDR3: CATSDYSRTSSYNEQFF
DNA: TGTGCCACCAGTGACTACTCGCGTACTAGCTCCTACAATGAGCAGTTCTTC

D: .
V: TRBV9
J: TRBJ2-1
size: .
CDR3: CASSDGGGSYNEQFF
DNA: TGTGCCAGCAGCGATGGGGGCGGCTCCTACAATGAGCAGTTCTTC

D: .
V: TRBV5-5
J: TRBJ1-1
size: .
CDR3: CASSFTVNTEAFF
DNA: TGTGCCAGCAGCTTTACAGTGAACACTGAAGCTTTCTTT

D: .
V: TRBV28
J: TRBJ1-6
size: .
CDR3: CASGQPNSPLHF
DNA: TGTGCCAGCGGACAGCCTAATTCACCCCTCCACTTT

D: TRBD2
V: TRBV18
J: TRBJ2-1
size: .
CDR3: CASSPTSGQYNEQFF
DNA: TGTGCCAGCTCACCAACTAGCGGACAATACAATGAGCAGTTCTTC

D: TRBD2
V: TRBV3-1/TRBV3-2
J: TRBJ2-7
size: .
CDR3: CASSHPLAASYEQYF
DNA: TGTGCCAGCAGCCACCCCCTAGCGGCTAGCTACGAGCAGTACTTC

D: .
V: TRBV28
J: TRBJ1-3
size: .
CDR3: CASRGHHPGNTIYF
DNA: TGTGCCAGCAGGGGGCATCATCCCGGAAACACCATATATTTT

D: TRBD2
V: TRBV6-6
J: TRBJ2-5
size: .
CDR3: CASRGGLAEETQYF
DNA: TGTGCCAGTCGGGGAGGACTAGCGGAAGAGACCCAGTACTTC

D: .
V: TRBV11-2
J: TRBJ2-1
size: .
CDR3: CASILSGGTDYNEQFF
DNA: TGTGCCAGCATCCTTTCGGGCGGGACAGATTACAATGAGCAGTTCTTC

D: TRBD1
V: TRBV19
J: TRBJ1-1
size: .
CDR3: CASSIDGTGWDTEAFF
DNA: TGTGCCAGTAGCATCGATGGGACAGGGTGGGACACTGAAGCTTTCTTT

D: .
V: TRBV10-3
J: TRBJ2-7
size: .
CDR3: CAISESGGSYEQYF
DNA: TGTGCCATCAGTGAGTCGGGGGGTTCCTACGAGCAGTACTTC

D: TRBD1
V: TRBV5-1
J: TRBJ2-5
size: .
CDR3: CASSLSTGSSQKTQYF
DNA: TGCGCCAGCAGCTTGTCGACAGGGTCCAGCCAAAAGACCCAGTACTTC

D: TRBD2
V: TRBV2
J: TRBJ2-2
size: few
CDR3: CASSQREAGELFF
DNA: TGTGCCAGCTCTCAGCGGGAGGCCGGGGAGCTGTTTTTT

D: .
V: TRBV6-6
J: TRBJ2-3
size: .
CDR3: CASTNTDTQYF
DNA: TGTGCCAGCACCAACACAGATACGCAGTATTTT

D: TRBD2
V: TRBV11-2
J: TRBJ2-1
size: .
CDR3: CASSRLAGGGDEQFF
DNA: TGTGCCAGCAGCCGACTAGCGGGAGGTGGGGATGAGCAGTTCTTC

D: TRBD2
V: TRBV9
J: TRBJ2-4
size: once
CDR3: CASSAPRSGRRNIQYF
DNA: TGTGCCAGCAGCGCTCCCCGTAGCGGGAGAAGAAACATTCAGTACTTC

D: .
V: TRBV5-6
J: TRBJ2-7
size: .
CDR3: CASSFGTALRAVLRGEYF
DNA: .

D: .
V: TRBV5-1
J: TRBJ2-1
size: .
CDR3: CASSLGWDSLYNEQFF
DNA: TGCGCCAGCAGCTTGGGTTGGGACTCCTTGTATAATGAGCAGTTCTTC